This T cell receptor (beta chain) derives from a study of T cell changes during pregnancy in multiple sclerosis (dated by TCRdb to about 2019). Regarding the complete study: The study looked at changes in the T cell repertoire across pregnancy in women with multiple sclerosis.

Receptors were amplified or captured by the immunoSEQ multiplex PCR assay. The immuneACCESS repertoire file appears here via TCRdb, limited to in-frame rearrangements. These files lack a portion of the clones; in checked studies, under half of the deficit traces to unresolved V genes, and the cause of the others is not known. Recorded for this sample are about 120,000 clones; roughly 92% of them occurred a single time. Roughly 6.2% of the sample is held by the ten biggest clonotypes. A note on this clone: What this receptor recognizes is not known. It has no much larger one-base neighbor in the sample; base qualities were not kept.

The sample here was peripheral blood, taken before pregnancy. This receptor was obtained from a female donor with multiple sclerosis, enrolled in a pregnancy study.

The CDR3 corresponds to CASSPPGGTSPLHF. In nucleotide form, the sequence is TGTGCCAGTAGTCCGCCGGGGGGGACTTCACCCCTCCACTTT. The sequence is built from TRBV19 and TRBJ1-6, and TRBD1 may be the D gene, going by 5 matching bases. Measured from the cysteine to the phenylalanine, the CDR3 is 14 residues long. CDR3 DNA is the only sequence kept; it has 42 bases, read in frame from the first base. According to the germline V gene (reference sequence), CDR1 reads LNHDA and CDR2 reads SQIVND. V is cut by 5 bases and J by 9 bases, and the space between the germline ends is 14 bases.